The rows below give T cell receptor beta chains drawn from one sample of a study of T cell repertoires in cytomegalovirus infection. From the reads, TCRdb called clonotypes with MiXCR, one entry per CDR3 protein. The table shows around 77,000 distinct CDR3 sequences, with approximately 22% occurring only once. No antigens are known for them. The sample here was CD8+ T cells from cultured PBMCs, taken from culture after CMV antigen stimulation. The receptor set was obtained from a human donor in good health (CMV status not recorded). Some clones in this sample may be carry-over from other donors' samples. Both conserved end residues are part of each CDR3.

v_call cdr3_aa
TRBV6-6 CASSYRAGVNQPQHF
TRBV7-6 CASSPYGFLSSTEAFF
TRBV7-9 CASSSWRGNFSETQYF
TRBV7-2 CASSSVGGSGDEQFF
TRBV7-2 CASSFVFYEQYF
TRBV4-3 CASSQEVDRPYGSYEQYF
TRBV6-1 CASSPQLGDYEQYF
TRBV5-1 CASSLASDQYNEQFF
TRBV7-2 CASSFPGQGHEQYF
TRBV7-9 CASTQGVEETQYF
TRBV7-9 CASSLESPFYGYTF
TRBV7-2 CASSLVLGFSRTSTDTQYF
TRBV11-1 CASRIGQGAQAYGYTF
TRBV5-1 CASSSDRLSNEKLFF
TRBV30 CAWLGQAYEQYF
TRBV4-1 CASSQDSMPPLHF
TRBV7-2 CASSSSPPGPEAFF
TRBV6-1 CASTHGGGSAEKLFF
TRBV2 CASSALPAQQPQHF
TRBV7-6 CASSLKAGPGDTQYF
TRBV7-2 CASSLVQGYENTEAFF
TRBV27 CASSPSNRGYNQPQHF
TRBV7-9 CASSRPGQAPSDTQYF
TRBV7-9 CASSPRGGTDTQYF
TRBV19 CASSYGTVGGEQFF
TRBV5-6 CASSPGRSNEKLFF
TRBV11-1 CASSLVRGGMAEAFF
TRBV4-1 CASSQDRVGGDEQFF
TRBV12-3/TRBV12-4 CASTIGSRPKDEQFF
TRBV20-1 CSASVSRDLNQPQHF
TRBV6-2/TRBV6-3 CASSYSVQPQHF
TRBV4-3 CASSQELTNYEQYF
TRBV7-9 CASSPRDSPSYEQYF
TRBV7-4 CASSEGQGVKGPGANVLTF
TRBV27 CASRGGFGHEQYF
TRBV7-9 CASSLARTVLNEKLFF
TRBV11-2 CASSFLSMGFYEQYF